These T cell receptor beta chains were read from a single sample in a study of T cell responses to AZD1222 COVID-19 vaccine. TCRdb keeps only in-frame clones here, not all; method: immunoSEQ multiplex PCR. The table shows approximately 150,000 clones, with approximately 91% occurring only once. Sequences were derived from peripheral blood, sampled 28 days after the second AZD1222 dose. The receptors stem from an adult who received the AZD1222 COVID-19 vaccine. CDR3s include the opening cysteine and the closing phenylalanine or tryptophan. The D gene is left open where the match is weak. Size tells how often a clone was seen (once, few, many) or the class of an expanded clone, and some rows leave it out.

j_call,clone_size,cdr3_length,d_call,v_call,cdr3_nt,cdr3_aa
TRBJ1-5,.,16,.,TRBV7-2,TGTGCCAGCAGCTTAGGTGGGGCTCCCGGTAATCAGCCCCAGCATTTT,CASSLGGAPGNQPQHF
TRBJ2-5,.,11,.,TRBV7-2,TGTGCCAGCAGCTCCTACGAGACCCAGTACTTC,CASSSYETQYF
TRBJ2-7,.,15,TRBD2,TRBV3-1/TRBV3-2,TGTGCCAGCAGCCAGGGACTAGTATTTTTATACGAGCAGTACTTC,CASSQGLVFLYEQYF
TRBJ1-5,.,16,.,TRBV2,TGTGCCAGCAGTGAAGCCGGGACCCAGAGCAATCAGCCCCAGCATTTT,CASSEAGTQSNQPQHF
TRBJ2-1,.,17,TRBD2,TRBV10-3,TGTGCCATCAGTGATGCATCGGGACTAGCGGACTACAATGAGCAGTTCTTC,CAISDASGLADYNEQFF
TRBJ2-7,.,14,.,TRBV5-1,TGCGCCAGCAGCTTGGAGGCAGGCGCCTACGAGCAGTACTTC,CASSLEAGAYEQYF
TRBJ2-7,.,11,.,TRBV7-9,TGTGCCAGCAGCCTCCCTGGGGAGCAGTACTTC,CASSLPGEQYF
TRBJ2-1,.,13,.,TRBV11-3,TGTGCCAGCAGCACTACAAATTACAATGAGCAGTTCTTC,CASSTTNYNEQFF
TRBJ1-2,.,15,TRBD1,TRBV6-1,TGTGCCAGCAGTGAAGGGGCAGGGGGCGTCTATGGCTACACCTTC,CASSEGAGGVYGYTF
TRBJ2-3,once,15,.,TRBV6-2/TRBV6-3,TGTGCCAGCACCCCCGCCTTACCTAGCACAGATACGCAGTATTTT,CASTPALPSTDTQYF
TRBJ1-2,.,14,TRBD1,TRBV28,TGTGCCAGCAGCCCCGCAGACAGGGACTATGGCTACACCTTC,CASSPADRDYGYTF
TRBJ1-2,.,12,.,TRBV5-1,TGCGCCAGCAGCGTAAACAACGATGGCTACACCTTC,CASSVNNDGYTF
TRBJ1-2,.,11,.,TRBV28,TGTGCCAGCAGTTACAACTATGGCTACACCTTC,CASSYNYGYTF
TRBJ1-2,.,14,TRBD1,TRBV19,TGTGCCAGTAGCTTGACAGGGAGCGGCTATGGCTACACCTTC,CASSLTGSGYGYTF
TRBJ1-1,.,13,.,TRBV3-1/TRBV3-2,TGTGCCAGCAGCGCGTCCGGGAACACTGAAGCTTTCTTT,CASSASGNTEAFF
TRBJ1-5,.,13,.,TRBV2,TGTGCCAGCAGTGAATCTGCCTATCAGCCCCAGCATTTT,CASSESAYQPQHF
TRBJ1-4,once,14,TRBD1,TRBV5-4,TGTGCCAGCAGCTCCGGGACAGGGGGTGAAAAACTGTTTTTT,CASSSGTGGEKLFF
TRBJ2-5,.,17,TRBD2,TRBV3-1/TRBV3-2,TGTGCCAGCAGCCAAGACAGTCTAGGACTAGCGGGAGAGACCCAGTACTTC,CASSQDSLGLAGETQYF
TRBJ2-7,.,14,.,TRBV19,TGTGCCAGTAGTATAACCTCGGACTCCTACGAGCAGTACTTC,CASSITSDSYEQYF
TRBJ2-2,.,15,TRBD2,TRBV9,TGTGCCAGCACCCTGGGGGAGGGGTGGACCGGGGAGCTGTTTTTT,CASTLGEGWTGELFF
TRBJ2-2,.,17,.,TRBV21-1,TGTGCCAGCAGCAAAAAGGGGGACAGGGATTGCACCGGGGAGCTGTTTTTT,CASSKKGDRDCTGELFF
TRBJ2-6,.,24,.,TRBV21-1,TGTGCCAGCAGCATAAGAACTAGCAATAGGAGCTCGCCACCTCTAGCCCCTGGGGCCAACGTCCTGACTTTC,CASSIRTSNRSSPPLAPGANVLTF
TRBJ2-5,once,14,.,TRBV11-3,TGTGCCAGCAGCTTCAGGGGTTCGGGAGAGACCCAGTACTTC,CASSFRGSGETQYF
TRBJ1-6,few,15,.,TRBV27,TGTGCCAGCAGTCCCCCGGGACTGACCCATTCACCCCTCCACTTT,CASSPPGLTHSPLHF
TRBJ2-7,.,14,TRBD2,TRBV5-1,TGCGCCAGCAGCTTGTCGGGGGGGCGTAACGAGCAGTACTTC,CASSLSGGRNEQYF
TRBJ1-2,.,15,TRBD1,TRBV2,TGTGCCAGCAGTGCCGCAGGGGGCGATAACTATGGCTACACCTTC,CASSAAGGDNYGYTF
TRBJ2-5,.,12,TRBD1,TRBV10-2,TGCGCCACTCGGACAGGGCGGGAGACCCAGTACTTC,CATRTGRETQYF
TRBJ2-2,.,14,.,TRBV10-3,TGTGCCATCAGTGAGTCGCGCAACAGCGGGGAGCTGTTTTTT,CAISESRNSGELFF
TRBJ2-5,.,16,.,TRBV19,TGTGCCAGTAGTATTACAGGGCTTGGGGGGCAAGAGACCCAGTACTTC,CASSITGLGGQETQYF
TRBJ2-7,.,12,TRBD1,TRBV10-3,TGTGCCGCCCGACAGGGTGACTACGAGCAGTACTTC,CAARQGDYEQYF
TRBJ2-5,.,13,.,TRBV18,TGTGCCAGCTCACCTGCGGGGCCTCGCACCCAGTACTTC,CASSPAGPRTQYF
TRBJ2-3,.,17,TRBD1,TRBV4-1,TGCGCCAGCAGCCAAGAGTATGGGACAGGGGTGCCAGATACGCAGTATTTT,CASSQEYGTGVPDTQYF
TRBJ1-1,.,13,.,TRBV3-1/TRBV3-2,TGTGCCAGCAGCCCAAGGGTAGACACTGAAGCTTTCTTT,CASSPRVDTEAFF
TRBJ2-5,.,14,.,TRBV10-3,TGTGCCATCAGTGATTCGCAGCGAGCGGAGACCCAGTACTTC,CAISDSQRAETQYF
TRBJ2-3,.,17,TRBD1,TRBV11-2,TGTGCCAGCAGCTTAGGACGGACAGGGACAGTGACAGATACGCAGTATTTT,CASSLGRTGTVTDTQYF
TRBJ2-2,.,14,.,TRBV9,TGTGCCAGCAGCTCCACGTGGGAGGACGGGGAGCTGTTTTTT,CASSSTWEDGELFF
TRBJ1-1,.,15,.,TRBV7-2,TGTGCCAGCACCAGAGACGGGACGATTTCCACTGAAGCTTTCTTT,CASTRDGTISTEAFF
TRBJ2-2,.,13,.,TRBV3-1/TRBV3-2,TGTGCCAGCAGCCAAAACCGATTGGGGGAGCTGTTTTTT,CASSQNRLGELFF
TRBJ2-7,.,11,.,TRBV20-1,TGCAGTGCTGGAACCCAATACGAGCAGTACTTC,CSAGTQYEQYF
TRBJ2-3,.,13,.,TRBV5-1,TGCGCCAGCGGGGGCAGGGAAGTAGATACGCAGTATTTT,CASGGREVDTQYF
TRBJ1-2,.,11,.,TRBV29-1,TGCAGCGCCCACCACGACAGTGGCTACACCTTC,CSAHHDSGYTF
TRBJ2-5,once,10,.,TRBV20-1,TGCAGTGCCGCACGAGCTGGGGTGTACTTC,CSAARAGVYF
TRBJ2-6,.,16,.,TRBV5-5,TGTGCCAGCAGCCCGGGACGGTTCTCTGGGGCCAACGTCCTGACTTTC,CASSPGRFSGANVLTF
TRBJ2-7,.,14,TRBD1,TRBV27,TGTGCCAGCAGTTGGACAGGGGGTAAGCGGGAGCAGTACTTC,CASSWTGGKREQYF
TRBJ1-2,.,13,.,TRBV19,TGTGCCAGTACGGGGGGCAGGAGCTATGGCTACACCTTC,CASTGGRSYGYTF
TRBJ1-2,.,16,.,TRBV10-1,TGCGCCAGCAGTGAGTTCCCCGTGGGAGCTAACTATGGCTACACCTTC,CASSEFPVGANYGYTF
TRBJ2-4,.,15,.,TRBV5-1,TGCGCCAGCAGCTTGTACGACAGCGAGTTCAACATTCAGTACTTC,CASSLYDSEFNIQYF
TRBJ1-3,.,14,TRBD1,TRBV19,TGTGCCAGTAGTCAACAGGGGAATGGAAACACCATATATTTT,CASSQQGNGNTIYF
TRBJ2-1,.,14,.,TRBV6-1,TGTGCCAGCAGTGAGACAGGATCGTACAATGAGCAGTTCTTC,CASSETGSYNEQFF
TRBJ1-2,.,13,TRBD1,TRBV19,TGTGCCATTAGGGAGGGGGCGACTGATGGCTACACCTTC,CAIREGATDGYTF
TRBJ2-2,.,15,.,TRBV7-9,TGTGCCAGCAGCCCTGGGCCCAACAGGGTTCGGGAGCTGTTTTTT,CASSPGPNRVRELFF
TRBJ2-1,once,22,TRBD2,TRBV4-2,TGTGCCAGCAGCCAAGAGTGGCGGGAGGGCCCCACCCGCCCGAGCTCCTACAATGAGCAGTTCTTC,CASSQEWREGPTRPSSYNEQFF
TRBJ2-3,.,17,TRBD1,TRBV11-2,TGTGCCAGCAGCCATAGGGGACAGTACCAGAACACAGATACGCAGTATTTT,CASSHRGQYQNTDTQYF
TRBJ2-1,.,15,TRBD2,TRBV7-9,TGTGCCAGCAGCCTAGCGGGAGAAGTGCGTGGTGAGCAGTTCTTC,CASSLAGEVRGEQFF
TRBJ1-1,.,14,TRBD1,TRBV28,TGTGCCAGCAGTTTAGTCAGGGGGCGAAGTGAAGCTTTCTTT,CASSLVRGRSEAFF
TRBJ2-7,.,16,TRBD2,TRBV13,TGTGCCAGCAGCTTAGGGGCGGGAGGAGGTGGCTACGAGCAGTACTTC,CASSLGAGGGGYEQYF
TRBJ1-1,.,14,.,TRBV5-4,TGTGCCAGCAGCCCGAGGGATCAGAACACTGAAGCTTTCTTT,CASSPRDQNTEAFF